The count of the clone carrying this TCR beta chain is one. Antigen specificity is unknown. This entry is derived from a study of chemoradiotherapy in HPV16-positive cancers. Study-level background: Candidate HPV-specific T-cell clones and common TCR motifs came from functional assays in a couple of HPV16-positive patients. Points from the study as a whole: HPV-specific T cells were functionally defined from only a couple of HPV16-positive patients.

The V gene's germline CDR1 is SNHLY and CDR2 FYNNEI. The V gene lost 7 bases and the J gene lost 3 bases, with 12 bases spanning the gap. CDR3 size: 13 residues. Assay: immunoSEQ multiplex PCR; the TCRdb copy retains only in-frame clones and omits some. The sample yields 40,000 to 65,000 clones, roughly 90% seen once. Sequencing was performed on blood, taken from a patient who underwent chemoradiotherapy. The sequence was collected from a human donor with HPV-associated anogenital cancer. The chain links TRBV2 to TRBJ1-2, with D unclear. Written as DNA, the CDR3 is TGTGCCAGCAAATTGGGCGGGGACTATGGCTACACCTTC. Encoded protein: CASKLGGDYGYTF. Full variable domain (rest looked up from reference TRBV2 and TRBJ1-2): EPEVTQTPSHQVTQMGQEVILRCVPISNHLYFYWYRQILGQKVEFLVSFYNNEISEKSEIFDDQFSVERPDGSNFTLKIRSTKLEDSAMYFCASKLGGDYGYTFGSGTRLTVV.